This paragraph reports one TCR beta chain. This entry belongs to a study of blood T cell repertoires in COVID-19. Donors in Cohort 3 counted as recovered after two negative PCRs, clearance, or symptom resolution. Data came from immunoSEQ multiplex PCR; TCRdb stores just in-frame clones and leaves some out. Of around 170,000 clones in the sample, less than 90% were seen once. Losses at the gene ends were 6 bases for V and 6 bases for J; bases not matched to a gene: 6. Germline V gene sequence: CDR1 MNHEY, CDR2 SMNVEV (reference sequence). The CDR3 runs to 14 residues. The TCR was taken from a woman aged 45 to 65 who had recovered from COVID-19. The sequencing input was PBMCs or T cells enriched from blood (not recorded which). This sequence joins TRBV27 and TRBJ1-5; 9 bases are a match to TRBD1. CDR3 region: CASSLRQGGQPQHF. CDR3 nucleotides: TGTGCCAGCAGCCTCCGACAGGGGGGTCAGCCCCAGCATTTT.